The entry that follows covers one T cell receptor (beta chain) sequence. What this receptor recognizes is not known. The sample holds no much larger clone one base away, and base qualities are not on file. These data come from a study of Graves' ophthalmopathy and Graves' hyperthyroidism listed by TCRdb under 2018. The study in broad terms: Peripheral blood samples were taken at the time of initial diagnosis, before any treatment was given. After sampling, hyperthyroidism patients received methimazole starting at 30 mg daily, and ophthalmopathy patients received high-dose intravenous methylprednisolone. To explore V-J signatures that separate ophthalmopathy from hyperthyroidism, a discovery set of about 98 patients was enrolled, consisting of about 43 with ophthalmopathy and around 57 with stable hyperthyroidism. In roughly 6 hyperthyroidism patients, T-cell repertoires of thyroid tissue and blood were compared. For independent validation, a separate cohort was made up of 18 to 20 hyperthyroidism patients plus 17 patients who later progressed from hyperthyroidism to ophthalmopathy. The 100 discovery patients were divided at random into training and test sets in a 7:3 ratio. In total, 135 blood samples were TCR-sequenced: 40 to 45 ophthalmopathy, roughly 80 hyperthyroidism and about 17 hyperthyroidism-to-ophthalmopathy patients. The study used TCR beta repertoire signatures to distinguish Graves' ophthalmopathy from Graves' hyperthyroidism and to predict progression to ophthalmopathy.

Ophthalmopathy patients had moderately to severely active disease, Clinical Activity Score of at least 3, NOSPECS grade of at least 4, and disease duration under 3 months. Patients were excluded if they had other autoimmune diseases, uncontrolled infections, pregnancy or lactation. Diagnosis relied on clinical symptoms, serum thyroxine, TRAb, thyroid ultrasound and orbital computed tomography. Ficoll-Paque density gradient centrifugation was used to isolate PBMCs from 10 ml of fresh peripheral blood. Total RNA was extracted with Trizol reagent and quality-checked on an Agilent 2100 Bioanalyzer. For repertoire sequencing, TCR beta CDR3 regions were amplified from RNA transcripts. The first round was an RT-PCR using HTBI primers with the Qiagen OneStep RT-PCR kit, and this first round was followed by a second-round multiplex PCR, then size selection and purification. Libraries were sequenced paired-end with 100 bp reads on an Illumina HiSeq2000. Per the source publication's procedure: SOAPnuke was used to process the reads, removing any read that contained adapters or uncalled bases, had a mean Phred below 15, or lacked an exact match to the constant primer or identifier. COPE v1.2.5 was used to merge high-quality paired reads. Clonotypes were defined as unique nucleotide sequences and were aligned to IMGT TRB V, D and J references using MiTCR v1.1. The analysis was limited to V-J combinations with a frequency above 0.0001, which together covered approximately 99% of the repertoires. For each V-J combination, a TCR clonal expansion and chaos score was defined as F50 clonal expansion divided by the chaos observed in the TCRdist matrix. Welch's t-statistics and random forest were used to narrow the features down to about a dozen V-J combinations, which were then fed into a naive Bayes classifier. The Morisita-Horn index was used to measure how similar the thyroid and blood repertoires were. Using fastp at Q25 and MiXCR, TCRdb reprocessed the public reads and kept productive beta chains. Records with the same CDR3 protein are collapsed into one entry carrying the most frequent genes and DNA. Clone size and V and J calls follow TCRdb, not the original study. This sample comprises 200,000 to 250,000 distinct CDR3 sequences, over 25% of them detected only once. The ten largest account for around 9.8% of the sample.

What the work shows at the level of the full study, not this receptor alone: Sample size was not predetermined statistically, and investigators were not blinded to group allocation. In cross-validation, the 13-signature model distinguished ophthalmopathy from stable hyperthyroidism with around 90% sensitivity and 81% to 82% specificity, while in the test set the corresponding values were 80% and 75%. Among expanded thyroid clonotypes with frequency above 0.001, most also showed up in blood, which suggests that blood repertoires may reflect the thyroid immune response. In validation, the model predicted ophthalmopathy progression with about 64% sensitivity and roughly 72% specificity; some twelve predicted patients were CT-confirmed with GO in a median of 6.5 months.

Reading from cysteine to phenylalanine, the CDR3 counts 15 amino acids. CDR3 DNA is the only sequence kept; it has 45 bases, read in frame from the first base. According to the germline V gene, CDR1 reads MNHNS and CDR2 reads SASEGT. The junction shows trimming of 6 bases on V and 0 bases on J, plus 15 bases between the germline ends. Here the chain combines TRBV6-1 and TRBJ2-7; the D region possibly corresponds to TRBD2 (6 bases align). The TCR was taken from a man aged 50 or older with Graves' ophthalmopathy. Donor details come from another sample of the same person, matched by shared clones. Sequencing was performed on peripheral blood. At the DNA level, the sequence is TGTGCCAGCAGCCGGACGGGGAGGAGCTCCTACGAGCAGTACTTC. Translation gives CASSRTGRSSYEQYF.